This TCR beta chain derives from a study of T cells after posttransplantation cyclophosphamide. General study findings and limits: Recipient CMV seropositivity and CMV reactivation strongly tracked TRB clonality. Donor CD8+ memory clones often dominated recipient blood repertoires at later times. TRB overlap between skin or GI tissue T cells and blood was limited.

Busulfan-fludarabine conditioning, marrow transplant, and cyclophosphamide on days +3 and +4 were administered. As regards this clone: What it binds is unknown.

The V and J ends lost 7 bases and 6 bases respectively, with 13 bases between them. Germline V gene sequence: CDR1 SEHNR, CDR2 FQNEAQ (reference sequence). The CDR3 contains 13 residues. Only in-frame clones appear in the TCRdb table, and some are missing; sequencing was by immunoSEQ multiplex PCR. Of about 8,000 clones listed, 85% to 90% are singletons. The rearrangement joins TRBV7-9 to TRBJ1-3, with D unclear. Sequenced material: CD4+ T cells sorted from blood, taken approximately 190 weeks after allogeneic stem cell transplant with posttransplant cyclophosphamide. This receptor was obtained from a female patient aged 50-60 years who received an allogeneic stem cell transplant from a related donor, was CMV-positive, and had no GVHD. Among the T cells, some may be from the graft donor. The CDR3 bases are TGTGCCAGCAAAGAGGGCGGCCAAAACACCATATATTTT. It codes for CASKEGGQNTIYF.